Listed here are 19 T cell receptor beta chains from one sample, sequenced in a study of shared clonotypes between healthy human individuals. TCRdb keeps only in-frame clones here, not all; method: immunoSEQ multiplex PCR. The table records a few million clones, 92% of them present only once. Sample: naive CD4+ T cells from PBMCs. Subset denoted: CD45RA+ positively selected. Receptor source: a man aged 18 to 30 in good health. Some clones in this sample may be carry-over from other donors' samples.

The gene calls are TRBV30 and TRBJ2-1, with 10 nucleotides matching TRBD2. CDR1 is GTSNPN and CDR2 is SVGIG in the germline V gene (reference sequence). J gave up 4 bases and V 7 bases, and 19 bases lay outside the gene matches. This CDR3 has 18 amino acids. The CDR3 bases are TGTGCCTTCAAAGGCGGCTGGACTAGCGGATTTTCTTACAATGAGCAGTTCTTC. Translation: CAFKGGWTSGFSYNEQFF.

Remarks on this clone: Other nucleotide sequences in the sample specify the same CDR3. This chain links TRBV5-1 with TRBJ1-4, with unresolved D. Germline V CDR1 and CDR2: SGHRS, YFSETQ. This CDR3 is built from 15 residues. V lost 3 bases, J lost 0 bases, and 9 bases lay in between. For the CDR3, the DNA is TGCGCCAGCAGCTCCACCGGTGCAACTAATGAAAAACTGTTTTTT. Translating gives CASSSTGATNEKLFF.

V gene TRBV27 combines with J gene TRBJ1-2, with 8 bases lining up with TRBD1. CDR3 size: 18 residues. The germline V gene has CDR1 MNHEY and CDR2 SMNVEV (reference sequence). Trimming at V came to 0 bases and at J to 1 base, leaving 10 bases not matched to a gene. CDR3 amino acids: CASSLSSPQGAFNYGYTF. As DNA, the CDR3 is TGTGCCAGCAGTTTATCGAGCCCCCAGGGGGCCTTTAACTATGGCTACACCTTC.

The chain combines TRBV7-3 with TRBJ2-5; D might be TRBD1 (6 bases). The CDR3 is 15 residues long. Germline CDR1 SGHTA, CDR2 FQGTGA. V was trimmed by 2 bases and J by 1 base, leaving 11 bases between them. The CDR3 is CASSLLWGPQETQYF. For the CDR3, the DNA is TGTGCCAGCAGCTTATTGTGGGGGCCCCAAGAGACCCAGTACTTC.

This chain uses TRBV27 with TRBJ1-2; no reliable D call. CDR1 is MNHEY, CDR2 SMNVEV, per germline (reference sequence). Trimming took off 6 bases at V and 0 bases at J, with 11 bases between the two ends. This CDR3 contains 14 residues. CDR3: CASSIGGANYGYTF. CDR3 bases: TGTGCCAGCAGCATAGGAGGAGCTAACTATGGCTACACCTTC.

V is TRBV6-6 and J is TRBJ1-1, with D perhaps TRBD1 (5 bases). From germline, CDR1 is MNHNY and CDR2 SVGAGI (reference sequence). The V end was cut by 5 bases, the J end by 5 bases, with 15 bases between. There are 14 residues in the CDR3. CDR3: CASSQPGSRTEAFF. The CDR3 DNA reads TGTGCCAGCAGTCAGCCAGGGAGTAGGACTGAAGCTTTCTTT.

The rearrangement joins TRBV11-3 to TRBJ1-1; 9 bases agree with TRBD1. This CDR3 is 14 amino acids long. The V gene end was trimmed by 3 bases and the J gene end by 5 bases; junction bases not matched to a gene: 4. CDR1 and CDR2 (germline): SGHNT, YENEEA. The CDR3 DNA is TGTGCCAGCAGCTTGGGACAGGGCCGGACTGAAGCTTTCTTT. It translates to CASSLGQGRTEAFF. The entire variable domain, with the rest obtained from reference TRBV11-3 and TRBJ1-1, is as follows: EAGVVQSPRYKIIEKKQPVAFWCNPISGHNTLYWYLQNLGQGPELLIRYENEEAVDDSQLPKDRFSAERLKGVDSTLKIQPAELGDSAVYLCASSLGQGRTEAFFGQGTRLTVV.

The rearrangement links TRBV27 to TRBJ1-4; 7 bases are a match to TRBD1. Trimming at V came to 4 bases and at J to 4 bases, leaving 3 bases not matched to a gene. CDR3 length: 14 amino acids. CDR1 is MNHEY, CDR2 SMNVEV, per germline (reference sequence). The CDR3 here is CASSSTGYNEKLFF. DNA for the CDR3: TGTGCCAGCAGTTCGACAGGGTATAATGAAAAACTGTTTTTT.

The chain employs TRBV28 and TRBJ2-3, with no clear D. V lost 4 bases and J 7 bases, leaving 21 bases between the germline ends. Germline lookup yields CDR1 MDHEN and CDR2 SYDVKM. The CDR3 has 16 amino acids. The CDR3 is CASSSRTVGSPYTQYF. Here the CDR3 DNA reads TGTGCCAGCAGTTCAAGGACGGTGGGGTCTCCATATACGCAGTATTTT.

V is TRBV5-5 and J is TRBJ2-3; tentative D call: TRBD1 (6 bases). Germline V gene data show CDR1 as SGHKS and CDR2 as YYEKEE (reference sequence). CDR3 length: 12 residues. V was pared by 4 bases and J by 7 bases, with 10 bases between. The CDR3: CASSTQGNTQYF. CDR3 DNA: TGTGCCAGCAGCACACAGGGTAATACGCAGTATTTT.

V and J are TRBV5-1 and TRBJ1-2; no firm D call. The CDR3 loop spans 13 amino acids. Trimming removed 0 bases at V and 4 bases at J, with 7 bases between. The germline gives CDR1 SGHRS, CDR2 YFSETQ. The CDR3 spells CASSLGLTYGYTF. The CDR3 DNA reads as TGCGCCAGCAGCTTGGGCCTGACCTATGGCTACACCTTC.

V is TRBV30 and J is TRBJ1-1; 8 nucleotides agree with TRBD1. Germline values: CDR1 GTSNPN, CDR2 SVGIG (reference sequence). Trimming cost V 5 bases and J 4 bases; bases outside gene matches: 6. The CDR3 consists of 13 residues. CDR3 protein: CAWQTGVPTEAFF. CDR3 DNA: TGTGCCTGGCAGACAGGGGTGCCCACTGAAGCTTTCTTT.

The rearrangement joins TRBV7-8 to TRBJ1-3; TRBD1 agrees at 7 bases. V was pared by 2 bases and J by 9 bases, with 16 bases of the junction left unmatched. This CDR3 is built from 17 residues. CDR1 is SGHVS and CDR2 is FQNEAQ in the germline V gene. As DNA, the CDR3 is TGTGCCAGCAGCTTAACTAGCCGACAGGGCCCCGGGGGCACCATATATTTT. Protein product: CASSLTSRQGPGGTIYF.

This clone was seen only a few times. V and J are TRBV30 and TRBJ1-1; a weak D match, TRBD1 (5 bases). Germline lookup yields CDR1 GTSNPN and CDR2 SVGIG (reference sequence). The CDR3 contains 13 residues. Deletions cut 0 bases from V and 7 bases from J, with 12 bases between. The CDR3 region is CAWSVGGASEAFF. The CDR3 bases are TGTGCCTGGAGTGTCGGTGGGGCGAGTGAAGCTTTCTTT.

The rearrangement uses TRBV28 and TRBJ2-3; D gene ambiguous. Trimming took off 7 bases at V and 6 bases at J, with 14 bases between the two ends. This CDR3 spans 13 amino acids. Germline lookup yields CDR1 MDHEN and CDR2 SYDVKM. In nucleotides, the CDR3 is TGTGCCAGCACCACACAGCGCATTGATACGCAGTATTTT. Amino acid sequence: CASTTQRIDTQYF.

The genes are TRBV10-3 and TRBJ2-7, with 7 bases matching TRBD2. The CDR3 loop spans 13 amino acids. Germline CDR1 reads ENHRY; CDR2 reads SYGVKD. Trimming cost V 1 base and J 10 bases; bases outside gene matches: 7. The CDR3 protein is CAISELLSGPQYF. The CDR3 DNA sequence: TGTGCCATCAGTGAGTTACTTAGCGGGCCACAGTACTTC.

This chain's CDR3 is CASSFDGGSSYEQYF. The CDR3 DNA reads TGCGCCAGCAGCTTTGATGGCGGGAGCTCCTACGAGCAGTACTTC. V is TRBV5-1 and J is TRBJ2-7; the match to TRBD2 covers 7 bases. The CDR3 runs 15 residues. V was clipped by 2 bases and J by 0 bases; unmatched bases: 5. CDR1 is SGHRS and CDR2 is YFSETQ in the germline V gene.

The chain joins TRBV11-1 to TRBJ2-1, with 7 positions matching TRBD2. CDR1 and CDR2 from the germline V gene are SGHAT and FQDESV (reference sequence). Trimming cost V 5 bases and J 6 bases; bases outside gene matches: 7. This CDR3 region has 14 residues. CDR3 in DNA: TGTGCCAGCAGCCTCGTTGGGGGGGTCAATGAGCAGTTCTTC. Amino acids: CASSLVGGVNEQFF.

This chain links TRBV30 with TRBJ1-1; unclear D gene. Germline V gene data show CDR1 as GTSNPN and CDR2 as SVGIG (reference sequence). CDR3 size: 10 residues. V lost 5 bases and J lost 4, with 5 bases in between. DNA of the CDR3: TGTGCCTGGGGAACCACTGAAGCTTTCTTT. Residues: CAWGTTEAFF.